This T cell receptor (beta chain) was sequenced in a study of CD8 T cells in Susac syndrome. The germline gives CDR1 SNHLY, CDR2 FYNNEI. The CDR3 has 13 amino acids. V shed 5 bases and J shed 2 bases, with 8 bases lying between them. Reverse transcription of roughly 0.5 to 1 ug RNA was carried out with random hexamers. TCRdb re-called the immunoSEQ multiplex PCR reads with MiXCR, one entry per CDR3 protein. The sample consists of roughly 200,000 distinct CDR3 sequences, 95% of them appearing once. This sequence originates from a human donor with multiple sclerosis. The sequenced material came from CD4+ T cells from PBMCs. The J gene is TRBJ2-3, the V gene TRBV2; either TRBD1 or TRBD2 may fit D (5 bases each). The chain's CDR3 is CASSNGATDTQYF. CDR3 DNA: TGTGCCAGCAGTAACGGGGCCACAGATACGCAGTATTTT.